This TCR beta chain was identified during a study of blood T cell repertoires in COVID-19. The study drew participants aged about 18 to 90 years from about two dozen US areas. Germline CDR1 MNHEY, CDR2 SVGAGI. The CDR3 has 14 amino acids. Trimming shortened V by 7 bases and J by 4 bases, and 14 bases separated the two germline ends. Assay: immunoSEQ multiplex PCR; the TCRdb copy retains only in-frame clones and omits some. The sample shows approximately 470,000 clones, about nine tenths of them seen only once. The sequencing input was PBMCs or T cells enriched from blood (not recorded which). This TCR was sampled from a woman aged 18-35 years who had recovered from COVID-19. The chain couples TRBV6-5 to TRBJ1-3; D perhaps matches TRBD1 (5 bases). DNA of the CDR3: TGTGCCAGCATGGGGGGTGGTTTCGGAAACACCATATATTTT. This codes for CASMGGGFGNTIYF.